This T cell receptor (beta chain) originates from a study of identical twins listed by TCRdb under 2016. Study-wide context: The study deep-sequenced TCR alpha and beta repertoires from monozygotic twins, unrelated adults of various ages and cord blood to test whether fetal clonotypes persist. To rule out contamination, replicate twin experiments were performed at different times with different library preparation protocols. The research as a whole found: The excess sharing between twins in beta out-of-frame sequences was weaker because fewer shared sequences reduced the signal-to-noise ratio. Invariant T cells such as MAIT and iNKT could partly confound zero-insertion analyses, though diverse VJ usage argued against this for most clonotypes. Fewer insertions were carried by abundant cord blood beta clonotypes, a similar but weaker trend appeared in young adult naive repertoires, and no such trend appeared in memory repertoires. Out-of-frame TCR alpha sequences shared between twins showed an excess of low generation-probability sequences compared with coincidental sharing between unrelated individuals. Conclusions relied on cross-sectional statistical analysis, since the same donors could not be followed over many years. Recombination models systematically underestimated out-of-frame TCR alpha sharing in monozygotic twins but agreed with sharing between unrelated individuals.

Turning to this clonotype: Its recognized antigen is unknown. Per-base quality was not reported, and no clone a single base away is much larger than it.

Preparation of the library involved 5' RACE. Reads for this sample came from an Illumina HiSeq 2000. A universal primer binding site was added through template switching, and the final cDNA carried a unique molecular identifier so that TCR cDNA molecules could be counted accurately. Specific primers in the conserved constant-segment region were used to synthesize first-strand cDNA for TCR alpha and beta chains. Each cDNA library was double barcoded, with a SMART-Mk sample barcode plus Illumina barcodes, to control for contamination. Two successive PCR steps introduced TruSeq adapter sequences along with Illumina sample barcodes. Sequencing of the TCR alpha and beta cDNA libraries was done on the Illumina HiSeq platform using custom primers. The authors processed their data as follows. MiGEC was used to process raw reads and extract unique molecular identifiers, and MiXCR was used to find CDR3 positions. Recombination models were inferred per individual with the repgenHMM and IGoR tools using an EM algorithm. Shared clonotype analysis was performed with the tcR package in R, normalizing sharing by the product of cloneset sizes. To study raw recombination free of thymic and clonal selection effects, out-of-frame nonproductive sequences were analyzed. TCRdb reprocessed the public reads (quality trimming at Q25 with fastp, clone calling with MiXCR) and kept in-frame beta chains. Rows are combined by CDR3 protein, so each entry shows the most common genes and DNA. In this record, the V and J calls reflect TCRdb's handling and not the investigators' own analysis. In this sample the table shows 450,000 or so distinct CDR3 sequences, about 18% of which occur a single time. The ten top clones hold 9% to 15% of the sample.

All donors were healthy Caucasians. Three unrelated non-twin adults were additionally sequenced: a male aged 18 to 30, a male aged 50 to 60 and a female aged 50 to 60. Miltenyi CD45RO+ enrichment and human naive T-cell isolation kits were used to isolate memory (CD45RO+) and naive T cells from PBMC. Looking up the germline V gene yields CDR1 SGHRS and CDR2 YFSETQ. The junction shows trimming of 0 bases on V and 2 bases on J, and the gene matches do not reach 14 bases of it. From the cysteine through the phenylalanine, the CDR3 covers 18 amino acids. Just the 54-base CDR3 DNA is kept, in frame starting at base 1.

The TCR was taken from a man over 45 in good health. The sequence links TRBV5-1 to TRBJ2-7; 7 junctional bases match TRBD2. The sequencing sample was made of naive T cells sorted from blood. This specimen's cell subset or site label, interpreted: cells isolated with a human naive T-cell isolation kit. In nucleotides, the sequence is TGCGCCAGCAGCTTGGCCGATTTGCGTAAAGGACTAGCCTACGAGCAGTACTTC. Its translation is CASSLADLRKGLAYEQYF.